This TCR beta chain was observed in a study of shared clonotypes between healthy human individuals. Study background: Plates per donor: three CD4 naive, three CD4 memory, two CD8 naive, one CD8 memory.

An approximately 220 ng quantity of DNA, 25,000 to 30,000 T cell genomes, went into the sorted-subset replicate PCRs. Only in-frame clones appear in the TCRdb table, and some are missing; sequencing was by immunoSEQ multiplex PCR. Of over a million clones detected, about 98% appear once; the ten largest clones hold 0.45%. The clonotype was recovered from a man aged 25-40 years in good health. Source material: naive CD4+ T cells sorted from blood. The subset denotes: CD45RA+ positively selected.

The CDR3 region is CASSQLKGLGGELFF. In DNA form, the CDR3 reads TGTGCCAGCAGCCAACTGAAGGGTCTAGGCGGGGAGCTGTTTTTT. The chain is built from TRBV14 and TRBJ2-2; D unclear. The ends were cut back, 2 bases at V and 7 bases at J, with 14 bases in the middle. This CDR3 is 15 amino acids long. Looked up from germline, CDR1 is SGHDN and CDR2 is FVKESK.